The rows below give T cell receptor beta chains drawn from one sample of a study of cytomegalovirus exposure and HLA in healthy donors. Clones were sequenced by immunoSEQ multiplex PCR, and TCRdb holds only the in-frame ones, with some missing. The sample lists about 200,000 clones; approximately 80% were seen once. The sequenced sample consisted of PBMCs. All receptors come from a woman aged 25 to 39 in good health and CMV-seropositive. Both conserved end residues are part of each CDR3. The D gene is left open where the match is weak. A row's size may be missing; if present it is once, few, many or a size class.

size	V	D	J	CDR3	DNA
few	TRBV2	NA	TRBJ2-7	CASKSPQGYEQYF	TGTGCCAGCAAAAGTCCACAGGGCTACGAGCAGTACTTC
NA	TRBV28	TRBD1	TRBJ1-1	CASTHPPRQGRTEAFF	TGTGCCAGCACCCATCCCCCCCGACAGGGGAGGACTGAAGCTTTCTTT
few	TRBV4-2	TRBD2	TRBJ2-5	CASSPASGYQETQYF	TGTGCCAGCAGCCCGGCTAGCGGTTACCAAGAGACCCAGTACTTC
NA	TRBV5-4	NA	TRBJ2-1	CASSWDSASSYNEQFF	TGTGCCAGCAGCTGGGATAGCGCGAGCTCCTACAATGAGCAGTTCTTC
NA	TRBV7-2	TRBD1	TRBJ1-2	CASSPRQGGYGYTF	TGTGCCAGCAGCCCTAGACAGGGCGGCTATGGCTACACCTTC
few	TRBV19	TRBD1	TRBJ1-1	CASTRTGALVNTEAFF	TGTGCCAGTACCCGGACAGGGGCCCTCGTGAACACTGAAGCTTTCTTT
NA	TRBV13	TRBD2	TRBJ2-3	CASSPHGSSGVADTQYF	TGTGCCAGCAGCCCCCACGGGTCTAGCGGGGTTGCAGATACGCAGTATTTT
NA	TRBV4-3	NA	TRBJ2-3	CASSQAASRGRSWDTQYF	TGCGCCAGCAGCCAAGCTGCCTCCCGGGGTCGATCTTGGGATACGCAGTATTTT
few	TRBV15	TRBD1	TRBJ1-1	CATSRDHRGLTEAFF	TGTGCCACCAGCAGAGACCACAGGGGATTGACTGAAGCTTTCTTT
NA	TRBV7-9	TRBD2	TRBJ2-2	CASSLLGRAGELFF	TGTGCCAGCAGCTTGCTAGGGAGGGCCGGGGAGCTGTTTTTT
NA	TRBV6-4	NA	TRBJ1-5	CASSESATGNGPQHF	TGTGCCAGCAGTGAATCAGCGACGGGAAATGGGCCCCAGCATTTT
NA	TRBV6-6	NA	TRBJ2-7	CASSYSSTLGGEQYF	TGTGCCAGCAGTTACTCGTCCACTTTGGGGGGCGAGCAGTACTTC
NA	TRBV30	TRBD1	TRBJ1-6	CAWSAGTGYSPLHF	TGTGCCTGGAGTGCCGGGACAGGGTATTCACCCCTCCACTTT
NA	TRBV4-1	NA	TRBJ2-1	CASSQEARGYNEQFF	TGCGCCAGCAGCCAAGAGGCACGGGGATACAATGAGCAGTTCTTC
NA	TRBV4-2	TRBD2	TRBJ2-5	CASSRLQASGDLQETQYF	TGTGCCAGCAGCCGGCTCCAGGCTAGCGGGGACCTCCAAGAGACCCAGTACTTC
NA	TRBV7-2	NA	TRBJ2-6	CASSPSAGVSGANVLTF	TGTGCCAGCAGCCCCTCGGCAGGGGTCTCTGGGGCCAACGTCCTGACTTTC
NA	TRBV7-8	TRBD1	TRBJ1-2	CASSSDRQGYGYTF	TGTGCCAGCAGCTCCGATAGACAGGGATATGGCTACACCTTC
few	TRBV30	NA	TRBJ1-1	CAGGQRGANTEAFF	TGTGCCGGGGGTCAGCGGGGCGCGAACACTGAAGCTTTCTTT
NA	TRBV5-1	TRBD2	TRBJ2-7	CASSRAAGTSAYEQYF	TGCGCCAGCAGCCGGGCCGCCGGGACTAGCGCCTACGAGCAGTACTTC
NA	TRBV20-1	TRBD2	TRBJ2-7	CSASGGTIQYF	TGCAGTGCTAGCGGGGGGACCATCCAGTACTTC
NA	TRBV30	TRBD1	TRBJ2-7	CAWATGGWGYEQYF	TGTGCCTGGGCTACAGGGGGCTGGGGCTACGAGCAGTACTTC
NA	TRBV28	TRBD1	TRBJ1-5	CASASGGARNQPQHF	TGTGCCAGCGCCTCAGGGGGCGCGAGGAATCAGCCCCAGCATTTT
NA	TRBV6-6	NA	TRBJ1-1	CASRWGANTEAFF	TGTGCCAGCAGGTGGGGCGCGAACACTGAAGCTTTCTTT
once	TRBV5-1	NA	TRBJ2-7	CASSLASQQGTHEQYF	TGCGCCAGCAGCTTGGCGTCGCAGCAGGGCACCCACGAGCAGTACTTC